This T cell receptor (beta chain) is from a study of blood T cell repertoires in COVID-19. For the study at large: Specimens from acute and convalescent COVID-19 originated in the United States, Italy and Spain.

Germline CDR1 and CDR2: KGHDR and SFDVKD. With 8 bases clipped from V and 8 bases from J, the junction kept 11 bases outside the gene matches. The CDR3 consists of 14 residues. As originally analysed: Estimates of nucleated cell counts were drawn from the amplification of reference gene primers. Here immunoSEQ multiplex PCR was the method, and the copy in TCRdb shows in-frame clones only, minus some. V and J calls plus clone size are reproduced from that table; the DNA served to infer D and trimming. The sample has 50,000 to 65,000 clones; 65% to 85% are singletons. The chain uses TRBV24-1 and TRBJ2-3; 8 positions match TRBD2. The clonotype was recovered from a human donor in a cohort sampled during active COVID-19. The sample was peripheral blood. CDR3 amino acids: CATKGREEEGTQYF. The CDR3 DNA reads TGTGCCACCAAAGGGCGGGAGGAAGAAGGTACGCAGTATTTT.